A selection of T cell receptor beta chains follows, all from one sample in a study of T-cell reconstitution after alpha-beta-depleted transplantation in children. TCRdb independently ran MiXCR on the PCR reads; one entry per CDR3 protein. The data hold 25,000 to 30,000 distinct CDR3 sequences, with under 8% observed a single time. Here the sequenced sample was PBMCs, mostly from graft donor cells, taken 180 days after TCRalphabeta/CD19-depleted stem cell transplant. These receptors all stem from a male patient aged 10-17 years who had a stem cell transplant for acute myeloid leukemia, so the T cells may come from the graft donor. Each CDR3 is given with its conserved first and last residue. Fields, in order: V gene, D gene, clone size, J gene, CDR3 DNA, CDR3 protein. D genes are given only for firm matches. Sizes are listed as once, few, many or a size class.

TRBV30,NA,medium-sized,TRBJ2-1,TGTGCCTGGACCCCGGGACTCGCTAACAATGAGCAGTTCTTC,CAWTPGLANNEQFF
TRBV6-2/TRBV6-3,NA,many,TRBJ2-5,TGTGCCAGCAGGGGCCAACTTCAAGAGACCCAGTACTTC,CASRGQLQETQYF
TRBV30,NA,many,TRBJ2-5,TGTGCCTGGAGCAGGGGGGCAGAGACCCAGTACTTC,CAWSRGAETQYF
TRBV11-1,NA,many,TRBJ1-5,TGTGCCAGCAGCTTATACAGCCTTCCTTATAGCAATCAGCCCCAGCATTTT,CASSLYSLPYSNQPQHF
TRBV7-9,NA,many,TRBJ1-6,TGTGCCAGCAGCTCGACCCGGGGAGGTCCGGGATCACCCCTCCACTTT,CASSSTRGGPGSPLHF
TRBV7-3,TRBD2,many,TRBJ2-5,TGTGCCAGCAGCCCGACTAGCGGGAGGGAAGAGACCCAGTACTTC,CASSPTSGREETQYF
TRBV20-1,TRBD1,medium-sized,TRBJ1-3,TGCAGTGCTAGAGACTTCGGGACAGGGCTTTCACCTGGAAACACCATATATTTT,CSARDFGTGLSPGNTIYF
TRBV7-9,NA,many,TRBJ1-6,TGTGCCAGCAGCCACCGGGAGGTCTATAATTCACCCCTCCACTTT,CASSHREVYNSPLHF
TRBV7-9,TRBD1,many,TRBJ2-7,TGTGCCAGCAGTCGAACAGGGGTCTACGAGCAGTACTTC,CASSRTGVYEQYF
TRBV3-1,NA,many,TRBJ2-5,TGTGCCAGCAGCCAAGAAGGCCTTTCACATGGAGAGACCCAGTACTTC,CASSQEGLSHGETQYF
TRBV7-2,NA,many,TRBJ2-7,TGTGCCAGCAGTTCGGGACCCCGCTACGAGCAGTACTTC,CASSSGPRYEQYF
TRBV19,TRBD2,few,TRBJ2-5,TGTGCCAGTGCTCTGGGCGGGAGCGGAGAGACCCAGTACTTC,CASALGGSGETQYF
TRBV7-2,TRBD1,many,TRBJ1-4,TGTGCCAGCAGCGCAGGGGGTAATGAAAAACTGTTTTTT,CASSAGGNEKLFF
TRBV30,NA,many,TRBJ1-2,TGTGCCTGCCCCTATGGGGGAACCTATGGCTACACCTTC,CACPYGGTYGYTF
TRBV2,TRBD1,many,TRBJ2-7,TGTGCCAGCGGGACAGTCTACGAGCAGTACTTC,CASGTVYEQYF
TRBV11-1,TRBD2,many,TRBJ2-3,TGTGCCAGCAGCTTAAGGTCTAGCGGGAGAGGGGATACGCAGTATTTT,CASSLRSSGRGDTQYF
TRBV5-6,NA,many,TRBJ1-5,TGTGCCAGCAGCTTATTCGGTCAGCCCCAGCATTTT,CASSLFGQPQHF
TRBV5-1,NA,many,TRBJ1-1,TGCGCCAGCAGCCCCGGGACGGGGAACACTGAAGCTTTCTTT,CASSPGTGNTEAFF
TRBV5-6,NA,many,TRBJ1-6,TGTGCCAGCAGCGCCACGGACGACTATAATTCACCCCTCCACTTT,CASSATDDYNSPLHF
TRBV9,NA,few,TRBJ1-1,TGTGCCAGCAGCGGGCCGCTTGGGGGCGCTGAAGCTTTCTTT,CASSGPLGGAEAFF
TRBV5-1,NA,many,TRBJ2-2,TGCGCCAGCAGCTTGGCAGGCGGCACCGGGGAGCTGTTTTTT,CASSLAGGTGELFF
TRBV10-2,TRBD2,many,TRBJ2-2,TGCGCCAGTGAACTAGCGGGGGGGCCAAACGGGGAGCTGTTTTTT,CASELAGGPNGELFF
TRBV10-3,TRBD2,many,TRBJ2-7,TGTGCCATCAGTGAGCCGGGTAGCGGGAACTCCTACGAGCAGTACTTC,CAISEPGSGNSYEQYF
TRBV4-1,NA,many,TRBJ2-3,TGCGCCAGCAGCCCGCTCGTGGGGGATACGCAGTATTTT,CASSPLVGDTQYF
TRBV11-3,NA,many,TRBJ2-1,TGTGCCAGCAGCGGAGGAGGCGGCGAGCAGTTCTTC,CASSGGGGEQFF
TRBV19,NA,many,TRBJ2-1,TGTGCCAGTAGCCCCTCCTACAATGAGCAGTTCTTC,CASSPSYNEQFF
TRBV30,NA,many,TRBJ1-5,TGTGCCTGGAGTGTGACGGGGCCCGTCCAGCATTTT,CAWSVTGPVQHF
TRBV4-3,NA,many,TRBJ1-3,TGCGCCAGCAGCCAACAAAGGGATCTGGGAGCTGGAAACACCATATATTTT,CASSQQRDLGAGNTIYF
TRBV6-5,TRBD1,many,TRBJ1-3,TGTGCCAGCAGTTCGACAGGGGCTGGAAACACCATATATTTT,CASSSTGAGNTIYF
TRBV5-1,NA,many,TRBJ1-1,TGCGCCAGCAGCTTTGAAGCCACCACTGAAGCTTTCTTT,CASSFEATTEAFF
TRBV3-1,TRBD1,many,TRBJ2-7,TGTGCCAGCAGCCTCGGACAGGCCTCCTACGAGCAGTACTTC,CASSLGQASYEQYF
TRBV7-2,NA,many,TRBJ2-2,TGTGCCAGCAGCTCTACTCCCGCGGATGCGGAGCTGTTTTTT,CASSSTPADAELFF
TRBV7-9,NA,many,TRBJ2-5,TGTGCCAGCAGCTTAGGGGATTTGGTTCGAGGGACCCAGTACTTC,CASSLGDLVRGTQYF
TRBV20-1,NA,medium-sized,TRBJ1-2,TGCAGTGCTAGGAATTATGTAAATGGCTATGGCTACACCTTC,CSARNYVNGYGYTF
TRBV7-9,NA,many,TRBJ2-5,TGTGCCAGCAGCTCCTACCGGCTCGGGGTAGAGACCCAGTACTTC,CASSSYRLGVETQYF
TRBV7-9,NA,many,TRBJ1-2,TGTGCCAGCGCTTTACCTGGAATTTATGGCTACACCTTC,CASALPGIYGYTF